This T cell receptor (beta chain) was identified in a study of T cell repertoires in cytomegalovirus infection. Study as a whole: Based on public TCR beta signatures, there were indications of CMV infection and of a matching HLA type.

The CDR3 runs 13 residues. V lost 2 bases and J lost 3, with 7 bases in between. The germline V gene encodes CDR1 KGHSH and CDR2 LQKENI. Each CDR3 protein gets one entry after TCRdb re-called the reads with MiXCR. Seen here are approximately 350,000 distinct CDR3 sequences, about 32% observed once, and the top ten hold approximately 15%. Study outcomes and limitations: Carriers of CMV plus the relevant HLA were identified by cumulative public TCR beta family frequency. There were HLA-C-restricted CMV-specific TCR beta clonotypes dominating the ex vivo response.

With regard to this clonotype: Its antigen is unidentified.

The specimen comprised cultured PBMCs, sampled from culture after CMV antigen stimulation. V gene TRBV18 combines with J gene TRBJ1-1; D gene unclear. The origin of this receptor is a human donor in good health (CMV status not recorded). Some clones in this sample may be carry-over from other donors' samples. CDR3 coding DNA: TGTGCCAGCTCACCAGAATCCTACACTGAAGCTTTCTTT. Translation gives CASSPESYTEAFF.